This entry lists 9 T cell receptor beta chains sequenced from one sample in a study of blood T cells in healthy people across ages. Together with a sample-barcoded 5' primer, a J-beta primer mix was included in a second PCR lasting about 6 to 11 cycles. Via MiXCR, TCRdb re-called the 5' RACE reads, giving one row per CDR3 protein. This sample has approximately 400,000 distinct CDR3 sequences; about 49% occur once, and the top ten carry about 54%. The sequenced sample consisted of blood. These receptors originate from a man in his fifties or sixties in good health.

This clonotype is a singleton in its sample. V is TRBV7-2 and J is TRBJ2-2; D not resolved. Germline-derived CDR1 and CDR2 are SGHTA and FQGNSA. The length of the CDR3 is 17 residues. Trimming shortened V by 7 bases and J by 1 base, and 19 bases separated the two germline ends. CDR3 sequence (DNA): TGTGCCAGCACCACCCCCAGCTTCTGGCTGAACACCGGGGAGCTGTTTTTT. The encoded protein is CASTTPSFWLNTGELFF.

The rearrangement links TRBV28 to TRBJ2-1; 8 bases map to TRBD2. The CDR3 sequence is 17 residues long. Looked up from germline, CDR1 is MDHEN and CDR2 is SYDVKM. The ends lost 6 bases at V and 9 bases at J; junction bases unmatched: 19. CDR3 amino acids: CASRSSAGRAAGGEQFF. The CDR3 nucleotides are TGTGCCAGCAGGTCCTCGGCCGGGAGGGCTGCTGGGGGTGAGCAGTTCTTC.

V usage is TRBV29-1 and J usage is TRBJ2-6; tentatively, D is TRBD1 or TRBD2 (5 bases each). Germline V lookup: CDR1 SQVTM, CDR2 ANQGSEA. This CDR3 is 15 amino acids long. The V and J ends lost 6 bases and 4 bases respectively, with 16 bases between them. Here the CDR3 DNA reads TGCAGCGTCGCCTCGGGCAGGGAGGGGGCCAACGTCCTGACTTTC. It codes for CSVASGREGANVLTF.

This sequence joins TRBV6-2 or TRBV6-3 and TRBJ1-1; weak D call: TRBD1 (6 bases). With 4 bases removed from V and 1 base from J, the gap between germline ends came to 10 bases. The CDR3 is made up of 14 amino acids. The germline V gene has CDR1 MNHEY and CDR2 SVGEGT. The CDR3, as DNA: TGTGCCAGCAGTTCCGGGGGACAGAACACTGAAGCTTTCTTT. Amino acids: CASSSGGQNTEAFF.

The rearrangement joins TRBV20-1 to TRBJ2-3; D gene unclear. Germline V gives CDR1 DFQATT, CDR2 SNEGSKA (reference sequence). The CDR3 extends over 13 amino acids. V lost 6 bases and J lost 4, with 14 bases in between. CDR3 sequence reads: CSAGPLSADTQYF. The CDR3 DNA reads TGCAGTGCAGGACCCCTCTCAGCAGATACGCAGTATTTT.

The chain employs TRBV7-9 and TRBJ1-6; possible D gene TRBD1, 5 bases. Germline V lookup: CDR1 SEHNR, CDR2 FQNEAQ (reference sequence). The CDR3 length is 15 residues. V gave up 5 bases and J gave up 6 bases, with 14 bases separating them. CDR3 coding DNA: TGTGCCAGCAGCGGGTCCGGGACCTCTAATTCACCCCTCCACTTT. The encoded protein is CASSGSGTSNSPLHF.

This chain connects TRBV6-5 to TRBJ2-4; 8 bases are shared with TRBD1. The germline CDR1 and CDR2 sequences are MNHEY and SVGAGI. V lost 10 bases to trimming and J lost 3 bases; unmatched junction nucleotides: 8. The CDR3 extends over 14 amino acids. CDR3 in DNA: TGTGCCACCTCTACCGGACAGGGCAAAAACATTCAGTACTTC. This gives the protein CATSTGQGKNIQYF.

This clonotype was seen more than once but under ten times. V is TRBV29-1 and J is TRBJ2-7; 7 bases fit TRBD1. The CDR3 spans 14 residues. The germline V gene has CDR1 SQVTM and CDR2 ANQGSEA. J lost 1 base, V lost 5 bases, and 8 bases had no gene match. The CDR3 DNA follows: TGCAGCGTTTTCCCGGGACAGACGTCCTACGAGCAGTACTTC. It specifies CSVFPGQTSYEQYF.

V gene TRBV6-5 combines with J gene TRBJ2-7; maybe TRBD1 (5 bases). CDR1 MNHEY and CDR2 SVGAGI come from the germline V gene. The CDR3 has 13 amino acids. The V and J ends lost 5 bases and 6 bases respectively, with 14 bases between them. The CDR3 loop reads CASSDGRVGEQYF. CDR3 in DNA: TGTGCCAGCAGTGATGGCAGGGTGGGCGAGCAGTACTTC.